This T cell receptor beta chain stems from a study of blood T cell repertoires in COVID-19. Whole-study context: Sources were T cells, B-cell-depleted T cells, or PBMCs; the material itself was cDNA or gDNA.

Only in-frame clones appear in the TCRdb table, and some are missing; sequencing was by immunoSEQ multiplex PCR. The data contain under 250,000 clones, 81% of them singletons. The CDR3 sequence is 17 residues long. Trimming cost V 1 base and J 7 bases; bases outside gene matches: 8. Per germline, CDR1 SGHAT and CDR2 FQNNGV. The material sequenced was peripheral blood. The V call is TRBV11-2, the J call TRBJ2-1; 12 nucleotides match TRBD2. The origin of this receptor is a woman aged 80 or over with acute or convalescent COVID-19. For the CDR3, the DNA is TGTGCCAGCAGCTTAGCTTCCCTAGCGGGGGGGCGGAATGAGCAGTTCTTC. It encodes CASSLASLAGGRNEQFF. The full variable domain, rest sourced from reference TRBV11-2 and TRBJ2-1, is EAGVAQSPRYKIIEKRQSVAFWCNPISGHATLYWYQQILGQGPKLLIQFQNNGVVDDSQLPKDRFSAERLKGVDSTLKIQPAKLEDSAVYLCASSLASLAGGRNEQFFGPGTRLTVL.